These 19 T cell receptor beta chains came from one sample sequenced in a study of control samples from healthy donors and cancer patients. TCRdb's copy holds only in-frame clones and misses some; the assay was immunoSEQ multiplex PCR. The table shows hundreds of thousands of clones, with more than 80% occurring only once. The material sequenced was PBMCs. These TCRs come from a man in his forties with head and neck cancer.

DNA for the CDR3: TGTGCCAGCCGCAGACGACAGGGCACAGATACGCAGTATTTT. The encoded protein is CASRRRQGTDTQYF. The rearrangement links TRBV6-4 to TRBJ2-3, with D perhaps TRBD1 (6 bases). The germline gives CDR1 MRHNA, CDR2 SNTAGT. The CDR3 length is 14 residues. Trimming took off 8 bases at V and 1 base at J, with 13 bases between the two ends.

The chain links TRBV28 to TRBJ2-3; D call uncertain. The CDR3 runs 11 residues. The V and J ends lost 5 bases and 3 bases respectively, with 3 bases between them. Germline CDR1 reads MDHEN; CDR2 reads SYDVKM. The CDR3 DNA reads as TGTGCCAGCAGTCTGACAGATACGCAGTATTTT. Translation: CASSLTDTQYF.

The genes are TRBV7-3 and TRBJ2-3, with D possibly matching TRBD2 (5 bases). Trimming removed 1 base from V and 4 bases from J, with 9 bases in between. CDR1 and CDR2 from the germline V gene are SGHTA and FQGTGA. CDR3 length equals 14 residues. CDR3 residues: CASSLSLAADTQYF. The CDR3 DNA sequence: TGTGCCAGCAGCTTAAGTCTAGCTGCAGATACGCAGTATTTT.

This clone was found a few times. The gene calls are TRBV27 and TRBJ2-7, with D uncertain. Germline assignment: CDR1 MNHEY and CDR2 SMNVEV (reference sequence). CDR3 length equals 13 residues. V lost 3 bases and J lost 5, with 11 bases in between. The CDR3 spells CASSFQPWHEQYF. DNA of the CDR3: TGTGCCAGCAGTTTCCAACCCTGGCACGAGCAGTACTTC.

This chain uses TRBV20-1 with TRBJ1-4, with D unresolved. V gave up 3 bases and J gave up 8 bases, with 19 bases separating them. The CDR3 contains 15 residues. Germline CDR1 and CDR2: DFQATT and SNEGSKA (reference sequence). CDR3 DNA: TGCAGTGCTAGTAATAGCGCTCGCGAGATGGAAAAACTGTTTTTT. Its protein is CSASNSAREMEKLFF.

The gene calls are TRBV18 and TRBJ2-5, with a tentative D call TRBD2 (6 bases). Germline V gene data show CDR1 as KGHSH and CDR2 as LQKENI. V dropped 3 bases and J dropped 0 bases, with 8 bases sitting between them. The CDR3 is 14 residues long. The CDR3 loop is CASSPAGYQETQYF. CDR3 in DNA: TGTGCCAGCTCACCCGCGGGGTACCAAGAGACCCAGTACTTC.

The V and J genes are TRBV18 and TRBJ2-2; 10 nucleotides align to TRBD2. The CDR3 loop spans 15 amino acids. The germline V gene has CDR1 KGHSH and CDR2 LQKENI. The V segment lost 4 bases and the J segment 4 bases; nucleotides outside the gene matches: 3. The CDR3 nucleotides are TGTGCCAGCTCACTTCCTAGCGGGGGCACCGGGGAGCTGTTTTTT. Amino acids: CASSLPSGGTGELFF.

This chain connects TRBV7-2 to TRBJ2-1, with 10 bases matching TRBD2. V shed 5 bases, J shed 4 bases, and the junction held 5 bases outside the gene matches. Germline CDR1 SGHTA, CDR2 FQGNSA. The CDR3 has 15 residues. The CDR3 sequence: CASSVTSGVYNEQFF. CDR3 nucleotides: TGTGCCAGCAGCGTAACTAGCGGGGTATACAATGAGCAGTTCTTC.

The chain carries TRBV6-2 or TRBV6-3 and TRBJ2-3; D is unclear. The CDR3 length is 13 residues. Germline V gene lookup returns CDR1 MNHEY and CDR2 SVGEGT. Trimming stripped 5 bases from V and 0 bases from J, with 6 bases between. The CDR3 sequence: CASSRPSTDTQYF. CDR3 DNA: TGTGCCAGCAGTCGGCCTAGCACAGATACGCAGTATTTT.

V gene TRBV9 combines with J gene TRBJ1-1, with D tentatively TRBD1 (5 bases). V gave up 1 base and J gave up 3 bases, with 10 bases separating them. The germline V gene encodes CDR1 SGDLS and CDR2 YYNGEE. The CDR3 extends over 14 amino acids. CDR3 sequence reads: CASSVTGLDTEAFF. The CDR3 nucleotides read TGTGCCAGCAGCGTAACGGGACTTGACACTGAAGCTTTCTTT. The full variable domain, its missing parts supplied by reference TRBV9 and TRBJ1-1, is DSGVTQTPKHLITATGQRVTLRCSPRSGDLSVYWYQQSLDQGLQFLIQYYNGEERAKGNILERFSAQQFPDLHSELNLSSLELGDSALYFCASSVTGLDTEAFFGQGTRLTVV.

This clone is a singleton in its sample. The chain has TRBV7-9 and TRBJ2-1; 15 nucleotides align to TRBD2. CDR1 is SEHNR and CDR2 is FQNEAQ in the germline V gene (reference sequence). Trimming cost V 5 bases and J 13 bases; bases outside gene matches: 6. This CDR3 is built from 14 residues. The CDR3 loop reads CASSTPGLAGGQFF. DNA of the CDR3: TGTGCCAGCAGCACCCCGGGACTAGCGGGAGGTCAGTTCTTC.

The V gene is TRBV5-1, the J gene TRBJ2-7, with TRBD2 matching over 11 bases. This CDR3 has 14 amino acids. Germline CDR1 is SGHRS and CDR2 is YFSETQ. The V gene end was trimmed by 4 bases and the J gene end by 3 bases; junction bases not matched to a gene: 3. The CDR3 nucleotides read TGCGCCAGCAGCGATAGCGGGAGGGACTACGAGCAGTACTTC. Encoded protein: CASSDSGRDYEQYF. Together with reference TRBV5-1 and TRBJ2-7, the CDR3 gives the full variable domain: KAGVTQTPRYLIKTRGQQVTLSCSPISGHRSVSWYQQTPGQGLQFLFEYFSETQRNKGNFPGRFSGRQFSNSRSEMNVSTLELGDSALYLCASSDSGRDYEQYFGPGTRLTVT.

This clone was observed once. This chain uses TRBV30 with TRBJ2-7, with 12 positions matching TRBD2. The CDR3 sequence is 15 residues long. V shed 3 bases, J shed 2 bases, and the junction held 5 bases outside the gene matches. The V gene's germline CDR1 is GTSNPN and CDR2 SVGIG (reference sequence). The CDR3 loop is CAWRNLAGGTYEQYF. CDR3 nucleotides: TGTGCCTGGAGAAACCTAGCGGGGGGGACCTACGAGCAGTACTTC.

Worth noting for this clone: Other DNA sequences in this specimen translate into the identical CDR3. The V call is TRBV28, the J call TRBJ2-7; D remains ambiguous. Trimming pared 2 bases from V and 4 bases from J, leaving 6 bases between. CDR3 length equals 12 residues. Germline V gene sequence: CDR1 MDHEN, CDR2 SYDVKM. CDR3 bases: TGTGCCAGCAGTTTAATTGGGTACGAGCAGTACTTC. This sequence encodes CASSLIGYEQYF.

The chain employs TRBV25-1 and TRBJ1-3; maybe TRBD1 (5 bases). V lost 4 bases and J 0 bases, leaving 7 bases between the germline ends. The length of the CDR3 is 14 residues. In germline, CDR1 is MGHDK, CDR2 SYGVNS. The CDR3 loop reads CASSGGVSGNTIYF. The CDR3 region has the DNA TGTGCCAGCAGTGGAGGGGTCTCTGGAAACACCATATATTTT.

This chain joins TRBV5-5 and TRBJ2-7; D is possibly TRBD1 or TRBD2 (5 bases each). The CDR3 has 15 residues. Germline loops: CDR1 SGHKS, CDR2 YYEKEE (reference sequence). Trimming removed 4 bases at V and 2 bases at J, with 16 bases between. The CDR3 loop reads CASSPGPTGTYEQYF. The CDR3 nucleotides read TGTGCCAGCAGCCCGGGGCCGACGGGGACCTACGAGCAGTACTTC.

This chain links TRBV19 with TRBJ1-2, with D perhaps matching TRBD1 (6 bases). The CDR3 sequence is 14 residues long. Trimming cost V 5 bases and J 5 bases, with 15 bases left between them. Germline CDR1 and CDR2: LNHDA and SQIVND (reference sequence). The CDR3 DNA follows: TGTGCCAGTAGTCCGGGACAAGCCCTTTATGGCTACACCTTC. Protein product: CASSPGQALYGYTF. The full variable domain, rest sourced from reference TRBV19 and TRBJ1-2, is DGGITQSPKYLFRKEGQNVTLSCEQNLNHDAMYWYRQDPGQGLRLIYYSQIVNDFQKGDIAEGYSVSREKKESFPLTVTSAQKNPTAFYLCASSPGQALYGYTFGSGTRLTVV.

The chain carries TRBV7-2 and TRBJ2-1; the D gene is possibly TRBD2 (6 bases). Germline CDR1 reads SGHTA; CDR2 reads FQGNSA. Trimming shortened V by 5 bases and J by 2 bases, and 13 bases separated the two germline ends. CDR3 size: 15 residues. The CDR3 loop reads CASSPKAGTYNEQFF. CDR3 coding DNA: TGTGCCAGCAGCCCAAAAGCGGGTACCTACAATGAGCAGTTCTTC. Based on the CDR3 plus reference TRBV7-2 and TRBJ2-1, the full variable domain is GAGVSQSPSNKVTEKGKDVELRCDPISGHTALYWYRQSLGQGLEFLIYFQGNSAPDKSGLPSDRFSAERTGGSVSTLTIQRTQQEDSAVYLCASSPKAGTYNEQFFGPGTRLTVL.

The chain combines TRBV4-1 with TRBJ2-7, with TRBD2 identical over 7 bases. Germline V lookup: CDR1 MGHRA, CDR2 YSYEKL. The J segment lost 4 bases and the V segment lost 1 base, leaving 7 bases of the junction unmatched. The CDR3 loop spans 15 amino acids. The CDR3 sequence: CASSQGLAATYEQYF. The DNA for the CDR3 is TGCGCCAGCAGCCAAGGTCTAGCGGCGACTTACGAGCAGTACTTC.